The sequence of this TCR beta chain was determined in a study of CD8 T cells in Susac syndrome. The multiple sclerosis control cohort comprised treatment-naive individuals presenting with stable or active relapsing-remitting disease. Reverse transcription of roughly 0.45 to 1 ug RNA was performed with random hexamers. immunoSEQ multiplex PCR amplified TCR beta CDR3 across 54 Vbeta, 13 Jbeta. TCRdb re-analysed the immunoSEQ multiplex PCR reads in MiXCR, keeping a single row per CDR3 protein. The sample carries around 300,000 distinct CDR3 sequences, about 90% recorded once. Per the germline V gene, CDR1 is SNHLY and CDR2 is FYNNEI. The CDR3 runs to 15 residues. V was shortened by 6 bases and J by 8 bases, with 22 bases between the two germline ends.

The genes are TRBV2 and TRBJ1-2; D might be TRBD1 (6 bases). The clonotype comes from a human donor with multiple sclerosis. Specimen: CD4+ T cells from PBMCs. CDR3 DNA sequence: TGTGCCAGCAGGCCGAACGAGGGGGGTTTAGGCGGCTACACCTTC. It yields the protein CASRPNEGGLGGYTF.